The 3 T cell receptor beta chains below all came from one sample that was sequenced in a study of T cell responses to AZD1222 COVID-19 vaccine. Profiled with immunoSEQ multiplex PCR; TCRdb holds only in-frame clones, not every one. Of around 97,000 clones listed, approximately 88% are singletons. Sequencing used peripheral blood, obtained on day 0 of AZD1222 vaccination. These receptors came from an adult in good health.

The chain combines TRBV6-5 with TRBJ1-2, with 10 bases matching TRBD1. Germline V CDR1 and CDR2: MNHEY, SVGAGI. The CDR3 runs to 12 residues. Trimming removed 11 bases from V and 6 bases from J; junction bases left unmatched: 6. The CDR3 sequence: CAAEGQGHGYTF. The CDR3 DNA reads as TGTGCCGCGGAGGGACAGGGGCATGGCTACACCTTC.

In this sample, this clone turned up a few times. V usage is TRBV5-1 and J usage is TRBJ2-4, with 11 bases fitting TRBD1. Per germline, CDR1 SGHRS and CDR2 YFSETQ. The ends lost 0 bases at V and 7 bases at J; junction bases unmatched: 9. CDR3 size: 17 residues. The DNA for the CDR3 is TGCGCCAGCAGCTTGGCCGTAGGACAGGGGGCGGGGAACATTCAGTACTTC. Its protein is CASSLAVGQGAGNIQYF. Filled out from reference TRBV5-1 and TRBJ2-4, the complete variable domain reads KAGVTQTPRYLIKTRGQQVTLSCSPISGHRSVSWYQQTPGQGLQFLFEYFSETQRNKGNFPGRFSGRQFSNSRSEMNVSTLELGDSALYLCASSLAVGQGAGNIQYFGAGTRLSVL.

This chain connects TRBV10-3 to TRBJ1-1, with D unresolved. Germline-derived CDR1 and CDR2 are ENHRY and SYGVKD. Trimming removed 0 bases at V and 8 bases at J, with 13 bases between. The CDR3 contains 14 residues. Written as DNA, the CDR3 is TGTGCCATCAGTGAGTCTCTGGGTTACGGGGAAGCTTTCTTT. Amino acids: CAISESLGYGEAFF.